These 18 T cell receptor beta chains were all obtained from the same sample, sequenced in a study of beta chain features in type 1 diabetes listed by TCRdb under 2018. Receptor libraries were prepared by the immunoSEQ multiplex PCR assay. The High Capacity cDNA Reverse Transcription Kit was used to reverse transcribe all of the isolated RNA, meaning that expressed TCRB transcripts were what got sequenced. TCRdb obtained this table from immuneACCESS and retained in-frame rearrangements with V and J assigned. These tables miss some clones; where compared with another copy, unresolved V genes account for less than half of the shortfall, and the remainder is unexplained. For this sample the table gives 150,000 to 170,000 clones, of which roughly 8.1% were detected only once. Jointly, the top ten make up 0.55% to 0.75% of the sample. Sequenced material: central memory CD4+ T cells from blood. The receptor source for this set is a man younger than 35 in good health.

This clone was found a few times. The rearrangement uses TRBV11-2 and TRBJ2-1; 9 bases fit TRBD1. The CDR3 sequence is 16 residues long. Germline trimming cut 4 bases from V and 4 bases from J; bases unmatched to any gene: 8. Germline loops: CDR1 SGHAT, CDR2 FQNNGV. Here the CDR3 DNA reads TGTGCCAGCAGCTCTAACCGGGACAGGGCTTACAATGAGCAGTTCTTC. As protein: CASSSNRDRAYNEQFF.

A few counts support this clone. The rearrangement uses TRBV19 and TRBJ2-7; D possibly corresponds to TRBD1 (6 bases). Germline loops: CDR1 LNHDA, CDR2 SQIVND (reference sequence). V was pared by 8 bases and J by 2 bases, with 10 bases between. The CDR3 has 12 residues. The CDR3 nucleotides are TGTGCCAGTTCGAGGGGGACCTACGAGCAGTACTTC. Amino acids: CASSRGTYEQYF.

The table lists this clone with a few counts. The chain joins TRBV27 to TRBJ1-4; D is undetermined. This CDR3 has 12 amino acids. The germline V gene encodes CDR1 MNHEY and CDR2 SMNVEV (reference sequence). V shed 6 bases and J shed 8 bases, with 10 bases lying between them. The CDR3 DNA reads TGTGCCAGCAGCATCGCCGGGGAAAAACTGTTTTTT. This sequence encodes CASSIAGEKLFF.

The rearrangement uses TRBV4-3 and TRBJ2-7; 8 nucleotides align to TRBD2. V was clipped by 1 base and J by 2 bases; unmatched bases: 13. The length of the CDR3 is 18 residues. Germline V lookup: CDR1 LGHNA, CDR2 YSLEER. CDR3 bases: TGCGCCAGCAGCCAAGGTTCCAGCGGGAGCCTTACCACCTACGAGCAGTACTTC. This codes for CASSQGSSGSLTTYEQYF.

The chain has TRBV30 and TRBJ1-2; maybe TRBD1 (5 bases). Trimming took off 8 bases at V and 8 bases at J, with 18 bases between the two ends. The V gene's germline CDR1 is GTSNPN and CDR2 SVGIG (reference sequence). There are 12 residues in the CDR3. This chain's CDR3 is CARTYQGAGYTF. The CDR3 DNA is TGTGCCCGAACTTACCAGGGTGCAGGCTACACCTTC.

The rearrangement uses TRBV10-3 and TRBJ1-1, with D tentatively TRBD1 (5 bases). The CDR3 consists of 13 residues. The germline CDR1 and CDR2 sequences are ENHRY and SYGVKD. Trimming removed 2 bases at V and 7 bases at J, with 11 bases between. CDR3 in DNA: TGTGCCATCAGTGAGACAGGAACGAGTGAAGCTTTCTTT. It yields the protein CAISETGTSEAFF.

This chain connects TRBV7-2 to TRBJ1-5; maybe TRBD1 (6 bases). Germline assignment: CDR1 SGHTA and CDR2 FQGNSA. The germline V and J ends were trimmed by 5 bases and 3 bases, with 17 bases remaining between them. CDR3 size: 16 residues. The chain's CDR3 is CASSREGHLVNQPQHF. CDR3 DNA sequence: TGTGCCAGCAGCAGAGAGGGACACCTTGTCAATCAGCCCCAGCATTTT.

J is TRBJ1-4 and V is TRBV5-4; 9 bases fit TRBD1. Looked up from germline, CDR1 is SGHNT and CDR2 is YYREEE (reference sequence). This CDR3 is built from 14 residues. Trimming cost V 2 bases and J 8 bases; bases outside gene matches: 4. CDR3 bases: TGTGCCAGCAGCTTAACCGGGACAGGGGAAAAACTGTTTTTT. Its protein is CASSLTGTGEKLFF.

A few counts support this clone. This chain joins TRBV2 and TRBJ2-1; TRBD2 matches 10 bases. The CDR3 has 20 amino acids. V lost 2 bases and J lost 0; bases outside the gene matches: 13. Germline V CDR1 and CDR2: SNHLY, FYNNEI. CDR3 DNA sequence: TGTGCCAGCAGTGAATACTCATTACTAGCGGGGTTAAGCTCCTACAATGAGCAGTTCTTC. Amino acid sequence: CASSEYSLLAGLSSYNEQFF.

The V call is TRBV19, the J call TRBJ1-1, with D perhaps matching TRBD1 (6 bases). This CDR3 comprises 15 residues. Germline CDR1 is LNHDA and CDR2 is SQIVND (reference sequence). V was pared by 8 bases and J by 0 bases, with 16 bases between. The CDR3 reads CASGSTGTVNTEAFF. The CDR3 nucleotides are TGTGCCAGTGGATCTACAGGGACCGTGAACACTGAAGCTTTCTTT.

V is TRBV10-3 and J is TRBJ2-2, with 10 bases identical to TRBD2. Trimming took 10 bases from V and 0 from J; bases not matched to a gene: 8. This CDR3 has 16 residues. The germline V gene encodes CDR1 ENHRY and CDR2 SYGVKD. Written as DNA, the CDR3 is TGTGCCAGCACCCGGGGACTAGCGTCGAACACCGGGGAGCTGTTTTTT. As protein: CASTRGLASNTGELFF.

In this sample, this clone turned up a few times. V usage is TRBV5-4 and J usage is TRBJ1-1; possible D gene TRBD1, 6 bases. V gave up 0 bases and J gave up 4 bases, with 10 bases separating them. The CDR3 spans 14 residues. The germline V gene has CDR1 SGHNT and CDR2 YYREEE (reference sequence). CDR3 amino acids: CASSLERGGTEAFF. CDR3 nucleotide sequence: TGTGCCAGCAGCTTGGAAAGGGGGGGCACTGAAGCTTTCTTT.

V and J are TRBV28 and TRBJ2-7; D is possibly TRBD1 (5 bases). Trimming shortened V by 6 bases and J by 7 bases, and 19 bases separated the two germline ends. The germline V gene encodes CDR1 MDHEN and CDR2 SYDVKM. CDR3 length: 14 residues. In DNA form, the CDR3 reads TGTGCCAGCAGCCGAGAAGGACATGGCCGGGAGCAGTACTTC. As protein: CASSREGHGREQYF.

This clone has a handful of counts. The chain combines TRBV7-9 with TRBJ1-2; 8 bases match TRBD1. Germline V gene lookup returns CDR1 SEHNR and CDR2 FQNEAQ (reference sequence). The CDR3 is made up of 15 amino acids. With V trimmed by 2 bases and J by 3 bases, 5 bases remained unmatched. This CDR3 is CASSLRAGGDYGYTF. In nucleotides, the CDR3 is TGTGCCAGCAGCTTAAGGGCAGGGGGCGACTATGGCTACACCTTC. The variable domain in full, with the rest retrieved from reference TRBV7-9 and TRBJ1-2, is DTGVSQNPRHKITKRGQNVTFRCDPISEHNRLYWYRQTLGQGPEFLTYFQNEAQLEKSRLLSDRFSAERPKGSFSTLEIQRTEQGDSAMYLCASSLRAGGDYGYTFGSGTRLTVV.

This clone was detected a few times. This chain connects TRBV5-6 to TRBJ2-1, with 14 bases identical to TRBD2. Germline CDR1 reads SGHDT; CDR2 reads YYEEEE. The V segment lost 2 bases and the J segment 0 bases; nucleotides outside the gene matches: 4. The CDR3 has 18 residues. The chain's CDR3 is CASSFWTSGGTSYNEQFF. The CDR3 coding sequence is TGTGCCAGCAGCTTCTGGACTAGCGGGGGGACCTCCTACAATGAGCAGTTCTTC.

The rearrangement joins TRBV6-6 to TRBJ2-5; tentatively, D is TRBD1 (5 bases). This CDR3 has 13 amino acids. Trimming removed 2 bases from V and 9 bases from J, with 13 bases in between. The germline V gene has CDR1 MNHNY and CDR2 SVGAGI (reference sequence). In DNA form, the CDR3 reads TGTGCCAGCAGTTACGGGGCCCTGGCGGCCCAGTACTTC. It encodes CASSYGALAAQYF.

The genes are TRBV7-9 and TRBJ1-2, with D tentatively TRBD1 (5 bases). The V gene lost 5 bases and the J gene lost 7 bases, with 14 bases spanning the gap. In germline, CDR1 is SEHNR, CDR2 FQNEAQ (reference sequence). This CDR3 comprises 13 residues. The chain's CDR3 is CASSRQGFGGYTF. DNA of the CDR3: TGTGCCAGCAGCAGGCAGGGTTTCGGTGGCTACACCTTC.

The sample holds a few counts of this clone. This sequence joins TRBV28 and TRBJ1-1; 7 nucleotides agree with TRBD1. The J segment lost 4 bases and the V segment lost 1 base, leaving 0 bases of the junction unmatched. The CDR3 runs to 13 residues. Germline loops: CDR1 MDHEN, CDR2 SYDVKM. CDR3 loop: CASSLYRGTEAFF. CDR3 in DNA: TGTGCCAGCAGTTTATACAGGGGCACTGAAGCTTTCTTT.